This TCR beta chain originates from a study of T cells expressing NK-cell markers. Comment on this clonotype: Its antigen is as yet unknown.

No DNA is given; TCRdb re-called the 5' RACE reads and lists each CDR3 protein once. Reported are 300,000 to 500,000 distinct CDR3 sequences; the ten largest clones contain around a tenth. The CDR3 runs 13 residues. Germline CDR1 reads KGHDR; CDR2 reads SFDVKD. Notes on the study in general: It was still unclear whether expanded NKG2C+ T cell clones were HCMV specific. Top CD8+ clonotypes included the dominant CD3+CD56+NKG2C+ clonotypes in 5 or 6 donors.

The specimen was blood T cells: a sorted CD56 or NKG2C T cell subset, CD4+ or CD8+ T cells, or bulk PBMC T cells (not recorded which). The chain carries TRBV24-1 and TRBJ2-1; TCRdb names TRBD2, which stays unverified in the absence of DNA. The source is a woman in her forties or fifties in good health. CDR3 in amino acids: CATSDDQRNEQFF.